This TCR beta chain was sequenced for a study of shared clonotypes between healthy human individuals. The CDR3 sequence is 15 residues long. The V end lost 5 bases, the J end lost 7 bases, and 20 bases lay between the germline ends. The germline gives CDR1 MDHEN, CDR2 SYDVKM. Libraries were prepared by immunoSEQ multiplex PCR; TCRdb keeps only in-frame clonotypes and omits some of them. The profile shows about 1.5 million clones, 95% to 97% of them singletons. This chain links TRBV28 with TRBJ1-2, with unresolved D. This TCR was sampled from a man under 40 in good health. The sample was naive CD4+ T cells sorted from blood. The subset: CD45RA+ positively selected. The CDR3 here is CASSNNASPSSGYTF. CDR3 in DNA: TGTGCCAGCAGTAATAATGCCTCTCCCTCGAGTGGCTACACCTTC.